A single sample gave rise to the 10 T cell receptor beta chains below, sequenced in a study of blood T cell repertoires in COVID-19. Sequenced by immunoSEQ multiplex PCR; TCRdb stores in-frame clones only, minus some. The sample consists of around 93,000 clones, around 79% of them appearing once. Sample: peripheral blood. Receptors originate from a woman of 80 years or more with acute or convalescent COVID-19.

CDR3 bases: TGTGCCAGCTCACCACCCTCGACCTCTGTGGGAGGTTATGGCTACACCTTC. Translating it yields CASSPPSTSVGGYGYTF. This chain connects TRBV18 to TRBJ1-2; D unclear. V shed 0 bases and J shed 5 bases, with 19 bases lying between them. The CDR3 is 17 amino acids. Germline CDR1 and CDR2: KGHSH and LQKENI.

The J gene is TRBJ1-2, the V gene TRBV28, with 8 bases that match TRBD1. Germline CDR1 reads MDHEN; CDR2 reads SYDVKM. The CDR3 length is 14 residues. Trimming removed 5 bases from V and 3 bases from J; junction bases left unmatched: 5. CDR3 in DNA: TGTGCCAGCAGTCTAGGACAGGGATACTATGGCTACACCTTC. Amino acids: CASSLGQGYYGYTF.

This chain connects TRBV5-1 to TRBJ2-7; TRBD2 matches 11 bases. The CDR3 consists of 15 residues. The ends lost 4 bases at V and 3 bases at J; junction bases unmatched: 6. CDR1 and CDR2 from the germline V gene are SGHRS and YFSETQ. The CDR3 DNA follows: TGCGCCAGCAGCGTATCGACTAGCGGGGTCTACGAGCAGTACTTC. Translated, it gives CASSVSTSGVYEQYF.

The chain employs TRBV5-3 and TRBJ1-5; D call uncertain. TRBV5-3 is an ORF, and what it does is uncertain. The V end lost 0 bases, the J end lost 3 bases, and 4 bases lay between the germline ends. The CDR3 has 13 residues. The CDR3 DNA sequence: TGTGCCAGAAGCTTGGGTCACAATCAGCCCCAGCATTTT. It translates to CARSLGHNQPQHF.

This clone was observed a handful of times. The CDR3 DNA is TGTGCCAGTAGTCCCCGGCAAGCGGGAAACGGGGAGCTGTTTTTT. It encodes CASSPRQAGNGELFF. The chain carries TRBV19 and TRBJ2-2; 7 nucleotides match TRBD2. Unmatched junction bases numbered 10, after V lost 5 bases and J lost 7 bases. The length of the CDR3 is 15 residues. CDR1 is LNHDA and CDR2 is SQIVND in the germline V gene (reference sequence).

This chain connects TRBV7-2 to TRBJ1-5, with a tentative D call TRBD1 (6 bases). This CDR3 spans 15 amino acids. Trimming left V 1 base short and J 3 bases short, with 10 bases between. Germline CDR1 and CDR2: SGHTA and FQGNSA. The CDR3 here is CASSLVAGDNQPQHF. CDR3 DNA: TGTGCCAGCAGCTTAGTGGCAGGGGACAATCAGCCCCAGCATTTT.

The chain links TRBV10-3 to TRBJ2-7, with a tentative D call TRBD2 (5 bases). V was shortened by 3 bases and J by 5 bases, with 20 bases between the two germline ends. Per germline, CDR1 ENHRY and CDR2 SYGVKD. The CDR3 runs 16 residues. The CDR3 protein is CAISEETRRPRDEQYF. For the CDR3, the DNA is TGTGCCATCAGTGAAGAAACGAGACGACCGAGGGACGAGCAGTACTTC.

The CDR3 spells CAISGLAGATDTQYF. CDR3 sequence (DNA): TGTGCCATCAGTGGTCTAGCGGGAGCCACAGATACGCAGTATTTT. This chain connects TRBV10-3 to TRBJ2-3, with 10 nucleotides matching TRBD2. Germline lookup yields CDR1 ENHRY and CDR2 SYGVKD. The CDR3 length is 15 residues. With 4 bases clipped from V and 2 bases from J, the junction kept 3 bases outside the gene matches.

The chain has TRBV6-5 and TRBJ1-4; 9 bases map to TRBD1. CDR1 is MNHEY and CDR2 is SVGAGI in the germline V gene. The CDR3 extends over 15 amino acids. Trimming cost V 2 bases and J 5 bases; bases outside gene matches: 3. CDR3 sequence: CASSYAGQGNEKLFF. CDR3 sequence (DNA): TGTGCCAGCAGTTACGCCGGACAGGGGAATGAAAAACTGTTTTTT.

The chain recombines TRBV30 with TRBJ2-3; D possibly corresponds to TRBD2 (5 bases). CDR3 length: 15 amino acids. Trimming removed 4 bases from V and 3 bases from J, with 17 bases in between. CDR1 and CDR2 (germline): GTSNPN, SVGIG (reference sequence). CDR3 nucleotides: TGTGCCTGGACCCCGGGTAGTAGCGAGACAGATACGCAGTATTTT. This translates into CAWTPGSSETDTQYF.